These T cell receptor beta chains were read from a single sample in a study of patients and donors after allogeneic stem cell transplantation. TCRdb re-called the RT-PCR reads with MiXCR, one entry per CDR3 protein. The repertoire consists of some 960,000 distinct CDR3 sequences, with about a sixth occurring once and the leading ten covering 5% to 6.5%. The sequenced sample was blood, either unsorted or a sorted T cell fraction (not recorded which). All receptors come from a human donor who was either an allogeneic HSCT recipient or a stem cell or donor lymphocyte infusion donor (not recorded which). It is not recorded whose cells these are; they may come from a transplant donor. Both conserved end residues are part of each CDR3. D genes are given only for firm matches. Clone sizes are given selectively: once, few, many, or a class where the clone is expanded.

CASSPREFGDTQYF,TGTGCCAGCAGCCCACGTGAATTTGGAGATACGCAGTATTTT,NA,NA,TRBJ2-3,TRBV7-3
CATSLRQGSRDEQFF,TGTGCCACTTCTCTTAGACAGGGGTCTAGGGATGAGCAGTTCTTC,few,TRBD1,TRBJ2-1,TRBV12-3/TRBV12-4
CASSQDASGRSDTQYF,TGTGCCAGCAGCCAAGACGCTAGCGGGAGGTCAGATACGCAGTATTTT,NA,TRBD2,TRBJ2-3,TRBV4-2
CSARSSRRAYNEQFF,TGCAGTGCTAGGTCGTCACGGAGGGCCTACAATGAGCAGTTCTTC,few,NA,TRBJ2-1,TRBV20-1
CASSTGRDRGSETQYF,TGTGCCAGCAGCACCGGAAGGGACAGGGGTTCAGAGACCCAGTACTTC,NA,TRBD1,TRBJ2-5,TRBV5-4
CSARLLLTSSYNEQFF,TGCAGTGCTAGACTTCTCCTGACGAGCTCCTACAATGAGCAGTTCTTC,NA,NA,TRBJ2-1,TRBV20-1
CASSPTQKFGTHTEAFF,TGTGCCAGCAGCCCTACACAAAAATTTGGGACGCACACTGAAGCTTTCTTT,NA,NA,TRBJ1-1,TRBV7-9
CASKFISYEQYF,TGTGCCAGCAAGTTCATTTCCTACGAGCAGTACTTC,NA,NA,TRBJ2-7,TRBV2
CASSQDSGGRAETQYF,TGTGCCAGCAGCCAAGATAGCGGGGGCAGAGCAGAGACCCAGTACTTC,few,TRBD2,TRBJ2-5,TRBV4-2
CSVTRALFYEQYF,TGCAGCGTCACCCGAGCCCTATTTTACGAGCAGTACTTC,few,NA,TRBJ2-7,TRBV29-1
CSARSVGDLNQPQHF,TGCAGTGCCCGCTCCGTCGGAGACCTCAATCAGCCCCAGCATTTT,few,NA,TRBJ1-5,TRBV20-1
CASSQHDRQEGLGYTF,TGCGCCAGCAGCCAGCACGATCGGCAGGAAGGTCTTGGCTACACCTTC,few,NA,TRBJ1-2,TRBV5-1
CASSRVLGGEGYGELFF,TGTGCCAGCAGTCGGGTCCTAGGGGGAGAAGGTTACGGGGAGCTGTTTTTT,few,NA,TRBJ2-2,TRBV28
CASSLDAGVFSGNTIYF,TGTGCCAGCAGTTTAGACGCAGGAGTCTTCTCTGGAAACACCATATATTTT,few,NA,TRBJ1-3,TRBV12-3/TRBV12-4
CASSTRTGGGYGYTF,TGCGCCAGCAGCACGCGGACAGGGGGGGGCTATGGCTACACCTTC,few,TRBD1,TRBJ1-2,TRBV5-1
CASSPRGRAYGYTF,TGTGCCAGCAGCCCCAGGGGACGGGCCTATGGCTACACCTTC,NA,NA,TRBJ1-2,TRBV7-3
CSVPNVREGRFDEQLF,TGCAGCGTTCCCAATGTGCGGGAGGGCCGGTTCGATGAGCAGCTCTTC,NA,TRBD2,TRBJ2-1,TRBV29-1
CASSLVGSGGYTDTQYF,TGCGCCAGCAGCTTGGTCGGTAGCGGGGGCTACACAGATACGCAGTATTTT,few,TRBD2,TRBJ2-3,TRBV5-1
CSVEGLNTEAFF,TGCAGCGTTGAGGGATTAAACACTGAAGCTTTCTTT,many,NA,TRBJ1-1,TRBV29-1
CSAQNRVGGNQPQHF,TGCAGTGCTCAGAATCGTGTCGGGGGCAATCAGCCCCAGCATTTT,NA,NA,TRBJ1-5,TRBV20-1
CSASGFNEQYF,TGCAGTGCTAGCGGGTTCAACGAGCAGTACTTC,few,NA,TRBJ2-7,TRBV20-1
CSARDMVLGTDTQYF,TGCAGTGCTAGAGATATGGTCCTTGGCACAGATACGCAGTATTTT,many,NA,TRBJ2-3,TRBV20-1
CASSLGGGRYTGELFF,TGTGCCAGCAGCTTAGGGGGAGGACGGTACACCGGGGAGCTGTTTTTT,few,NA,TRBJ2-2,TRBV11-3
CASSVTPSPGTGTYEQYF,TGTGCCAGCAGCGTAACCCCCTCACCTGGGACAGGGACCTACGAGCAGTACTTC,few,TRBD1,TRBJ2-7,TRBV9
CASSKEAGRDGVEQFF,TGTGCCAGCAGCAAAGAAGCGGGGCGGGATGGGGTTGAGCAGTTCTTC,few,NA,TRBJ2-1,TRBV21-1
CASRGQEPGYNEQFF,TGCGCCAGCAGGGGTCAGGAACCGGGCTACAATGAGCAGTTCTTC,NA,NA,TRBJ2-1,TRBV5-1
CASSYSVRAGSQPQHF,TGTGCCAGCAGTTACTCGGTCAGGGCAGGAAGCCAGCCCCAGCATTTT,NA,NA,TRBJ1-5,TRBV6-2/TRBV6-3
CATSDPGQGTNEKLFF,TGTGCCACCAGTGATCCCGGACAGGGAACTAATGAAAAACTGTTTTTT,few,TRBD1,TRBJ1-4,TRBV24-1
CASSQVIRRENEKLFF,TGCGCCAGCAGCCAAGTAATAAGGAGGGAGAATGAAAAACTGTTTTTT,few,NA,TRBJ1-4,TRBV4-1
CASRGDRGLNEQFF,TGTGCCAGCAGAGGGGACAGGGGCCTCAATGAGCAGTTCTTC,many,TRBD1,TRBJ2-1,TRBV12-3/TRBV12-4
CATRGSGGTDTQYF,TGTGCCACCAGGGGTAGCGGGGGCACAGATACGCAGTATTTT,NA,TRBD2,TRBJ2-3,TRBV10-3
CASSDGSKNTEAFF,TGTGCCAGCAGCGATGGCTCAAAGAACACTGAAGCTTTCTTT,few,NA,TRBJ1-1,TRBV6-1
CASSVERGGRDNEQFF,TGTGCCAGCAGCGTAGAGAGGGGGGGCCGGGACAATGAGCAGTTCTTC,NA,NA,TRBJ2-1,TRBV9
CASSQEGQGDEAFF,TGTGCCAGCAGCCAGGAGGGACAGGGGGATGAAGCTTTCTTT,few,TRBD1,TRBJ1-1,TRBV4-2
CASSSAGQGMDEQYF,TGTGCCAGCAGCTCTGCGGGACAGGGGATGGACGAGCAGTACTTC,NA,TRBD1,TRBJ2-7,TRBV11-3
CASTQGPLASNEQFF,TGTGCCAGCACCCAAGGCCCCCTAGCGTCCAATGAGCAGTTCTTC,NA,NA,TRBJ2-1,TRBV12-3/TRBV12-4
CASSPVGGVNTEAFF,TGTGCCAGCAGTCCCGTGGGGGGGGTGAACACTGAAGCTTTCTTT,few,NA,TRBJ1-1,TRBV6-1
CASSLASGANSPLHF,TGTGCCAGCAGCTTAGCGTCCGGGGCGAATTCACCCCTCCACTTT,many,NA,TRBJ1-6,TRBV7-2
CSARDTAYGYTF,TGCAGTGCTCGGGACACGGCCTATGGCTACACCTTC,few,NA,TRBJ1-2,TRBV20-1
CSALAGAFHTDTQYF,TGCAGTGCCCTAGCGGGAGCCTTTCACACAGATACGCAGTATTTT,few,TRBD2,TRBJ2-3,TRBV20-1
CAWSLPRFAETQYF,TGTGCCTGGAGTCTGCCCCGGTTTGCGGAGACCCAGTACTTC,few,NA,TRBJ2-5,TRBV30
CASSAPTGAGNTIYF,TGCGCCAGCAGCGCCCCGACAGGGGCTGGAAACACCATATATTTT,NA,TRBD1,TRBJ1-3,TRBV4-1